This TCR beta chain was recovered during a study of cytomegalovirus exposure and HLA in healthy donors. Between the trimmed V and J ends, which lost 4 bases and 7 bases, there was a span of 8 bases. The CDR3 is 13 amino acids. CDR1 is KGHSH and CDR2 is LQKENI in the germline V gene. The PCR made use of 60 Vbeta and 13 Jbeta primers. Measured with immunoSEQ multiplex PCR; TCRdb has only the in-frame clones, and not every one. The sample shows 140,000 or so clones, roughly 80% of them seen only once. Sample: PBMCs. The chain carries TRBV18 and TRBJ1-6; D is undetermined. The receptor was derived from a woman in her 30s in good health and CMV-seronegative. The CDR3 loop is CASSLERNSPLHF. In nucleotides, the CDR3 is TGTGCCAGCTCACTAGAGCGGAATTCACCCCTCCACTTT.